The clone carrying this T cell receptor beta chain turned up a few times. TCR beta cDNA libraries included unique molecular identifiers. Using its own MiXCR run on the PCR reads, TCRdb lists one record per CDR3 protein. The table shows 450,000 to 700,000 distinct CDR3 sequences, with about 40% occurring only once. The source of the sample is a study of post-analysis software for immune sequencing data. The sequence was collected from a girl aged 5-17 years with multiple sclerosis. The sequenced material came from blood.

CDR3 nucleotide sequence: TGTGCCAGCAGTAAACGCGGACAGGAGAACACCGGGGAGCTGTTTTTT. The encoded protein is CASSKRGQENTGELFF. The genes are TRBV6-6 and TRBJ2-2; 7 nucleotides agree with TRBD1. The CDR3 length is 16 residues. Germline V lookup: CDR1 MNHNY, CDR2 SVGAGI (reference sequence). J gave up 1 base and V 5 bases, and 7 bases lay outside the gene matches.